These 28 T cell receptor beta chains were sequenced from one sample in a study of a mutant IDH1 vaccine in newly diagnosed glioma. Described time point: baseline, week 1 (first vaccination visit). Treatment of the sample: pre-vaccination baseline after standard-of-care therapy. Some clones are missing from TCRdb's copy, which holds only in-frame ones; the method was immunoSEQ multiplex PCR. Among roughly 70,000 clones listed, around 82% were seen once. This sample comprised peripheral blood mononuclear cells (PBMCs), obtained from a glioma patient treated with radiotherapy, temozolomide or both. The receptors shown here come from a woman under 30 with glioma. Some clones in this sample may be carry-over from other donors' samples.

V gene TRBV5-1 combines with J gene TRBJ2-1, with TRBD2 matching 14 bases. V dropped 5 bases and J dropped 7; count of bases not matched to a gene: 11. There are 17 residues in the CDR3. CDR1 is SGHRS, CDR2 YFSETQ, per germline. The CDR3 nucleotides read TGCGCCAGCAGGGTGACTAGCGGGGGGGCTTTGGTAAATGAGCAGTTCTTC. Translated, it gives CASRVTSGGALVNEQFF.

J is TRBJ1-5 and V is TRBV27; D remains ambiguous. The CDR3 is made up of 15 amino acids. CDR1 is MNHEY, CDR2 SMNVEV, per germline (reference sequence). Trimming took off 2 bases at V and 0 bases at J, with 8 bases between the two ends. Written as DNA, the CDR3 is TGTGCCAGCAGTTTAGCACAGAATAGCAATCAGCCCCAGCATTTT. Translation gives CASSLAQNSNQPQHF.

The J gene is TRBJ1-4, the V gene TRBV10-3; 7 bases align to TRBD1. Germline values: CDR1 ENHRY, CDR2 SYGVKD. After removal of 10 bases from V and 5 bases from J, the junction contained 7 bases not matched to a gene. This CDR3 has 13 amino acids. The CDR3 nucleotides are TGTGCCACCCGGGACAGCCTAAATGAAAAACTGTTTTTT. This codes for CATRDSLNEKLFF.

V and J are TRBV5-4 and TRBJ2-7; TRBD2 matches 11 bases. The CDR3 is made up of 14 amino acids. CDR1 and CDR2 from the germline V gene are SGHNT and YYREEE (reference sequence). V was clipped by 4 bases and J by 13 bases; unmatched bases: 13. CDR3 bases: TGTGCCAGCAGCCTGCGGGGACTAGCGGATTCGGTATACTTC. Translating gives CASSLRGLADSVYF.

This chain links TRBV4-2 with TRBJ1-2; weak D call: TRBD1 (5 bases). Between the trimmed V and J ends, which lost 2 bases and 8 bases, there was a span of 9 bases. The CDR3 sequence is 12 residues long. Germline V gene data show CDR1 as LGHNA and CDR2 as YNFKEQ. CDR3 in DNA: TGTGCCAGCAGCCAAAGAGGGGAAGGCTACACCTTC. As protein: CASSQRGEGYTF.

V gene TRBV5-6 combines with J gene TRBJ2-7; D possibly uses TRBD1 or TRBD2 (5 bases each). The V gene lost 2 bases and the J gene lost 2 bases, with 11 bases spanning the gap. This CDR3 comprises 14 residues. The germline V gene encodes CDR1 SGHDT and CDR2 YYEEEE. CDR3 coding DNA: TGTGCCAGCAGCTTCGGGGACGGAGCCTACGAGCAGTACTTC. Protein: CASSFGDGAYEQYF.

The chain joins TRBV10-1 to TRBJ2-2; a possible D gene is TRBD1 (7 bases). From germline, CDR1 is WNHNN and CDR2 SYGVQD (reference sequence). Deletions cut 2 bases from V and 1 base from J, with 11 bases between. The CDR3 runs 16 residues. CDR3: CASSENQGGNTGELFF. The CDR3 region has the DNA TGCGCCAGCAGTGAGAATCAGGGGGGGAACACCGGGGAGCTGTTTTTT.

This clone was seen a few times. The CDR3 loop reads CASVYTPNTEAFF. The CDR3 DNA sequence: TGTGCCAGCGTCTATACACCGAACACTGAAGCTTTCTTT. The chain carries TRBV4-2 and TRBJ1-1; no definite D call. The germline V gene encodes CDR1 LGHNA and CDR2 YNFKEQ. Trimming took 8 bases from V and 1 from J, leaving 11 bases between them. CDR3 size: 13 residues.

This chain links TRBV14 with TRBJ2-3; D possibly corresponds to TRBD2 (6 bases). CDR3 length equals 15 residues. The germline V gene has CDR1 SGHDN and CDR2 FVKESK. V was clipped by 3 bases and J by 8 bases, with 18 bases between them. CDR3 sequence: CASSHGDFQGGTQYF. DNA for the CDR3: TGTGCCAGCAGCCACGGGGACTTTCAGGGAGGTACGCAGTATTTT. The full variable domain, rest sourced from reference TRBV14 and TRBJ2-3, is EAGVTQFPSHSVIEKGQTVTLRCDPISGHDNLYWYRRVMGKEIKFLLHFVKESKQDESGMPNNRFLAERTGGTYSTLKVQPAELEDSGVYFCASSHGDFQGGTQYFGPGTRLTVL.

V is TRBV7-9 and J is TRBJ2-5; 9 bases match TRBD2. Germline-derived CDR1 and CDR2 are SEHNR and FQNEAQ (reference sequence). With V trimmed by 9 bases and J by 5 bases, 13 bases remained unmatched. The CDR3 spans 15 residues. The CDR3, as DNA: TGTGCCAGTAAGGTCGGAGCGGGGGGCCCTGAGACCCAGTACTTC. Encoded protein: CASKVGAGGPETQYF. Full variable domain (missing parts from reference TRBV7-9 and TRBJ2-5): DTGVSQNPRHKITKRGQNVTFRCDPISEHNRLYWYRQTLGQGPEFLTYFQNEAQLEKSRLLSDRFSAERPKGSFSTLEIQRTEQGDSAMYLCASKVGAGGPETQYFGPGTRLLVL.

The chain is built from TRBV4-1 and TRBJ2-7, with no clear D. Germline V gene lookup returns CDR1 MGHRA and CDR2 YSYEKL. CDR3 length: 18 amino acids. V lost 3 bases, J lost 2 bases, and 23 bases lay in between. CDR3 bases: TGCGCCAGCAGCCATCAGATGGGCCCGACCCCCACCCCCTACGAGCAGTACTTC. Translation: CASSHQMGPTPTPYEQYF.

The chain combines TRBV6-5 with TRBJ1-2; D is uncertain. Germline lookup yields CDR1 MNHEY and CDR2 SVGAGI. Trimming removed 3 bases from V and 1 base from J, with 12 bases in between. The CDR3 length is 15 residues. In DNA, the CDR3 is TGTGCCAGCAGTTATTCGTTGGGTATTAACTATGGCTACACCTTC. Its protein is CASSYSLGINYGYTF.

This chain joins TRBV11-2 and TRBJ1-1, with D possibly TRBD1 on 5 matching bases. The V end was cut by 2 bases, the J end by 1 base, with 8 bases between. CDR3 length equals 14 residues. The germline gives CDR1 SGHAT, CDR2 FQNNGV. CDR3 loop: CASSLRGRNTEAFF. The CDR3 coding sequence is TGTGCCAGCAGCTTACGGGGGAGGAACACTGAAGCTTTCTTT.

This clone was detected a few times. The rearrangement uses TRBV25-1 and TRBJ1-4; 9 bases line up with TRBD1. The CDR3 length is 18 residues. With 6 bases clipped from V and 0 bases from J, the junction kept 11 bases outside the gene matches. The germline gives CDR1 MGHDK, CDR2 SYGVNS. The CDR3 region is CASSGTGTGRATNEKLFF. The CDR3, as DNA: TGTGCCAGCAGCGGTACCGGGACAGGGAGGGCAACTAATGAAAAACTGTTTTTT.

The CDR3 DNA follows: TGCGCCAGCAGCCAAATCGGACTAGACAGGGGGGAGACCCAGTACTTC. It is translated as CASSQIGLDRGETQYF. The rearrangement links TRBV4-1 to TRBJ2-5; TRBD1 aligns across 9 bases. Looked up from germline, CDR1 is MGHRA and CDR2 is YSYEKL. CDR3 length: 16 residues. With 2 bases clipped from V and 5 bases from J, the junction kept 9 bases outside the gene matches.

The chain joins TRBV18 to TRBJ1-2, with D uncertain. Germline loops: CDR1 KGHSH, CDR2 LQKENI. Trimming removed 1 base at V and 0 bases at J, with 9 bases between. This CDR3 region has 15 residues. The chain's CDR3 is CASSPLQAPNYGYTF. The CDR3 nucleotides are TGTGCCAGCTCACCACTCCAGGCTCCTAACTATGGCTACACCTTC.

The rearrangement links TRBV30 to TRBJ2-3; 10 bases fit TRBD2. CDR3 size: 14 residues. CDR1 and CDR2 from the germline V gene are GTSNPN and SVGIG (reference sequence). Trimming took 0 bases from V and 9 from J; bases not matched to a gene: 6. The CDR3 loop reads CAWSVPAGGVTQYF. The CDR3 coding sequence is TGTGCCTGGAGTGTACCAGCGGGAGGGGTGACGCAGTATTTT.

In its sample, this clone was seen a few times. The chain links TRBV2 to TRBJ1-1, with D uncertain. Germline V gene sequence: CDR1 SNHLY, CDR2 FYNNEI. V shed 7 bases and J shed 5 bases, with 11 bases lying between them. The CDR3 sequence is 12 residues long. The CDR3 is CASTARRTEAFF. CDR3 DNA: TGTGCCAGCACGGCCCGAAGGACTGAAGCTTTCTTT.

The V gene is TRBV29-1, the J gene TRBJ2-2; D may be TRBD2 (5 bases). This CDR3 is 15 amino acids long. Trimming took 0 bases from V and 4 from J, leaving 12 bases between them. Per the germline V gene, CDR1 is SQVTM and CDR2 is ANQGSEA. CDR3 bases: TGCAGCGTTGAAGAAGAGAGGGAAGCCACCGGGGAGCTGTTTTTT. Its translation: CSVEEEREATGELFF.

The chain carries TRBV7-9 and TRBJ2-1, with TRBD2 matching 8 bases. The junction had 10 bases not matched to a gene; V was cut back by 7 bases and J by 5 bases. CDR1 and CDR2 from the germline V gene are SEHNR and FQNEAQ (reference sequence). The CDR3 length is 15 residues. DNA for the CDR3: TGTGCCAGCACCCTTAGGGCTAGCGGGCACAATGAGCAGTTCTTC. Amino acids: CASTLRASGHNEQFF.

V is TRBV15 and J is TRBJ1-1; D is unresolved. The CDR3 runs 15 residues. V was cut by 1 base and J by 1 base, with 10 bases left in between. Germline CDR1 LNHNV, CDR2 YYDKDF (reference sequence). In DNA, the CDR3 is TGTGCCACCAGCAGAGTCGCCCTTGGGAACACTGAAGCTTTCTTT. It yields the protein CATSRVALGNTEAFF.

The chain carries TRBV6-4 and TRBJ2-3; 11 bases are a match to TRBD2. The CDR3 is made up of 14 amino acids. With V trimmed by 8 bases and J by 4 bases, 5 bases remained unmatched. CDR1 is MRHNA, CDR2 SNTAGT, per germline. DNA of the CDR3: TGTGCCAGCTGGCTAGCGGGGGGTGCAGATACGCAGTATTTT. Translating gives CASWLAGGADTQYF.

The V gene is TRBV30, the J gene TRBJ1-1; D is ambiguous. Trimming took off 5 bases at V and 0 bases at J, with 7 bases between the two ends. This CDR3 spans 12 amino acids. The germline gives CDR1 GTSNPN, CDR2 SVGIG (reference sequence). CDR3 protein: CAWGRVNTEAFF. CDR3 nucleotide sequence: TGTGCCTGGGGGCGGGTGAACACTGAAGCTTTCTTT.

The chain employs TRBV6-5 and TRBJ2-4; tentative D call: TRBD2 (6 bases). The CDR3 spans 14 residues. V was shortened by 5 bases and J by 0 bases, with 8 bases between the two germline ends. Per germline, CDR1 MNHEY and CDR2 SVGAGI. CDR3 region: CASSNGGAKNIQYF. In DNA, the CDR3 is TGTGCCAGCAGTAACGGGGGAGCCAAAAACATTCAGTACTTC.

The J gene is TRBJ1-2, the V gene TRBV30; D remains ambiguous. CDR3 length: 12 amino acids. V lost 0 bases and J 4 bases, leaving 6 bases between the germline ends. Per the germline V gene, CDR1 is GTSNPN and CDR2 is SVGIG (reference sequence). DNA for the CDR3: TGTGCCTGGAGTGTAGACGTCTATGGCTACACCTTC. It translates to CAWSVDVYGYTF.

The V gene is TRBV7-2, the J gene TRBJ1-5; D is unresolved. The CDR3 is 16 amino acids. Germline V lookup: CDR1 SGHTA, CDR2 FQGNSA. Trimming shortened V by 1 base and J by 5 bases, and 15 bases separated the two germline ends. The CDR3 DNA reads as TGTGCCAGCAGCTTAGGGCTAGGACGGGCCGATCAGCCCCAGCATTTT. It encodes CASSLGLGRADQPQHF.

This clone was observed a single time. This chain uses TRBV6-6 with TRBJ2-1; 7 bases fit TRBD2. Germline CDR1 MNHNY, CDR2 SVGAGI (reference sequence). The CDR3 extends over 14 amino acids. The trim removed 0 bases at V and 7 bases at J, leaving 3 bases unmatched. CDR3 in amino acids: CASSYSGGKNEQFF. The CDR3 nucleotides read TGTGCCAGCAGTTACTCGGGAGGGAAGAATGAGCAGTTCTTC.

This clone was seen a few times. This rearrangement joins TRBV25-1 to TRBJ1-2, with unresolved D. V dropped 5 bases and J dropped 8 bases, with 12 bases sitting between them. CDR1 and CDR2 from the germline V gene are MGHDK and SYGVNS. The CDR3 contains 12 residues. CDR3 loop: CASSTSRRGYTF. The CDR3 DNA sequence: TGTGCCAGCAGTACAAGCCGACGAGGCTACACCTTC.